This T cell receptor (beta chain) was captured by sequencing in a study of blood T cell repertoires in COVID-19 (dated by TCRdb to 2020 to 2021). Study-wide context: The collaborator samples originated in the United States, Italy and Spain and spanned the acute and convalescent phases of COVID-19. The samples were drawn from the first 160 participants of the ongoing ImmuneRACE study and from some 1,300 subjects provided by 6 global collaborators. The prospective study material was composed of cDNA or gDNA derived from T cells, B-cell-depleted T cells, or PBMCs. Subjects who had been exposed to COVID-19, were actively infected with it, or had recovered from it provided the deeply sampled blood TCRbeta repertoires that made up the dataset. The repertoires were released in a freely available public database intended as a resource for research on the immune response to SARS-CoV-2. Sample metadata almost always included a de-identified subject ID, COVID-19 status, age in years and sex. Where available, HLA class I and class II types were taken from metadata supplied by the sample provider and were not determined by assay-based typing. Study-wide conclusions, independent of this receptor: Clinical and demographic metadata were provided uncurated, with the amount varying by source and participant.

Each collaborating institution followed its own protocols to collect whole blood in K2EDTA tubes. Collaborator samples were shipped for TCRbeta analysis as frozen whole blood, isolated PBMCs, or DNA extracted from either sample type. V gives up 1 base and J gives up 7 bases, and the segment between their germline ends measures 11 bases. CDR1 and CDR2 are read off the germline V gene (reference sequence) as SGHKS and YYEKEE. Counted from cysteine to phenylalanine, this CDR3 has 13 amino acids. Kept here is only the CDR3 DNA, which spans 39 bases and is read in frame from base 1. On this clone itself: Which antigen it targets is not known. Nothing much larger sits one base from this clone, and base qualities are not available.

TCRbeta CDR3 regions were amplified from genomic DNA by means of the immunoSEQ Assay, a bias-controlled multiplex PCR. The source study handled its data this way. The number of nucleated cells in each sample was estimated by amplification of reference gene primers within the assay. Sequence reads were collapsed and filtered to measure the absolute abundance of every unique TCRbeta CDR3 rearrangement. For each sample, productive Simpson clonality was calculated by taking the square root of Simpson's diversity index across productive rearrangements. Drawn from immuneACCESS, this table holds only the in-frame rearrangements with V and J called that TCRdb kept. Clones are partly lost; checked studies trace under half to an unresolved V gene and leave the rest unexplained. From that table come the V and J calls and clone size; the DNA was used to work out D and trimming. This sample comprises 150,000 to 180,000 clones, roughly nine tenths of them detected only once. Roughly 0.54% of the sample is taken by the ten largest.

Material for sequencing was peripheral blood. Recombination joined TRBV5-5 with TRBJ1-2; the D gene cannot be resolved reliably. The origin of this receptor is a man aged 45-60 years with acute or convalescent COVID-19. The nucleotide sequence reads as follows: TGTGCCAGCAGCTTGCTACTTAGTCTTGGCTACACCTTC. Its protein is CASSLLLSLGYTF.